This entry lists 14 T cell receptor beta chains sequenced from one sample in a study of T cell repertoires in cytomegalovirus infection. TCRdb independently ran MiXCR on the reads; one entry per CDR3 protein. Of 250,000 or so distinct CDR3 sequences in the sample, about a sixth were seen once. Sequencing was carried out using CD8+ T cells from PBMCs. The receptors here all came from a human donor in good health (CMV status not recorded). Some clones in this sample may be carry-over from other donors' samples.

This clonotype was counted at least ten times. The chain uses TRBV12-3 or TRBV12-4 and TRBJ2-1, with 11 bases matching TRBD2. The CDR3 covers 16 residues. The V and J ends lost 6 bases and 8 bases, in that order; junction bases with no gene match: 12. The CDR3 loop is CASRDVAGGLSYEQFF. CDR3 nucleotide sequence: TGTGCCAGCAGGGATGTAGCGGGGGGGCTTTCGTATGAGCAGTTCTTC.

The J gene is TRBJ2-3, the V gene TRBV29-1; D could derive from TRBD1 or TRBD2 (5 bases each). V gave up 4 bases and J gave up 0 bases, with 11 bases separating them. Germline values: CDR1 SQVTM, CDR2 ANQGSEA. This CDR3 is 14 amino acids long. The CDR3 sequence: CSVVGGPSTDTQYF. Here the CDR3 DNA reads TGCAGCGTTGTTGGGGGTCCTAGCACAGATACGCAGTATTTT.

This clonotype was recorded at least ten times. CDR3 sequence: CASSQHGNTEAFF. In DNA form, the CDR3 reads TGCGCCAGCAGCCAGCACGGGAACACTGAAGCTTTCTTT. The rearrangement uses TRBV4-1 and TRBJ1-1; no firm D call. V was cut by 3 bases and J by 1 base, with 6 bases left in between. Germline assignment: CDR1 MGHRA and CDR2 YSYEKL. This CDR3 has 13 amino acids.

The V and J genes are TRBV6-2 or TRBV6-3 and TRBJ1-2, with D unresolved. This CDR3 contains 12 residues. Between the trimmed V and J ends, which lost 5 bases and 4 bases, there was a span of 8 bases. Germline assignment: CDR1 MNHEY and CDR2 SVGEGT. CDR3 in DNA: TGTGCCAGCAGTCCACAACTCTATGGCTACACCTTC. It specifies CASSPQLYGYTF.

This clonotype was seen at least ten times. This chain connects TRBV11-2 to TRBJ2-7; no clear D. Trimming pared 5 bases from V and 1 base from J, leaving 18 bases between. The CDR3 has 16 amino acids. Germline CDR1 is SGHAT and CDR2 is FQNNGV. In DNA form, the CDR3 reads TGTGCCAGCAGCGTCATAAACAGCCGAGGATCCTACGAGCAGTACTTC. Its translation is CASSVINSRGSYEQYF.

V is TRBV9 and J is TRBJ2-1; possibly TRBD1 for D (5 bases). This CDR3 is 14 amino acids long. Between the trimmed V and J ends, which lost 3 bases and 4 bases, there was a span of 11 bases. Germline V gene lookup returns CDR1 SGDLS and CDR2 YYNGEE. CDR3 sequence reads: CASSGRDSYNEQFF. In nucleotides, the CDR3 is TGTGCCAGCAGCGGCAGGGATTCATACAATGAGCAGTTCTTC.

The CDR3 spells CASSYPPSTGRTEAFF. For the CDR3, the DNA is TGTGCCAGCAGTTACCCACCGAGCACGGGGCGGACTGAAGCTTTCTTT. The gene calls are TRBV6-6 and TRBJ1-1; D may be TRBD1 (5 bases). Germline CDR1 and CDR2: MNHNY and SVGAGI (reference sequence). The V end was cut by 2 bases, the J end by 5 bases, with 18 bases between. The CDR3 is 16 amino acids.

This clonotype was detected ten times or more. The gene calls are TRBV7-9 and TRBJ1-5; D call uncertain. Germline-derived CDR1 and CDR2 are SEHNR and FQNEAQ (reference sequence). The CDR3 runs 14 residues. V lost 6 bases to trimming and J lost 7 bases, with 16 bases between them. For the CDR3, the DNA is TGTGCCAGCAGTGAGGGAGGTTTCTCCCAGCCCCAGCATTTT. Residues: CASSEGGFSQPQHF. The whole variable domain, remainder taken from reference TRBV7-9 and TRBJ1-5, is DTGVSQNPRHKITKRGQNVTFRCDPISEHNRLYWYRQTLGQGPEFLTYFQNEAQLEKSRLLSDRFSAERPKGSFSTLEIQRTEQGDSAMYLCASSEGGFSQPQHFGDGTRLSIL.

This clonotype was observed many times. The V and J genes are TRBV7-2 and TRBJ1-6, with TRBD1 identical over 10 bases. The junction had 4 bases not matched to a gene; V was cut back by 4 bases and J by 10 bases. The length of the CDR3 is 14 residues. Germline lookup yields CDR1 SGHTA and CDR2 FQGNSA. The CDR3 region is CASSYLTGGSPLHF. The CDR3, as DNA: TGTGCCAGCAGCTATCTGACAGGGGGCTCACCCCTCCACTTT. Filled out from reference TRBV7-2 and TRBJ1-6, the complete variable domain reads GAGVSQSPSNKVTEKGKDVELRCDPISGHTALYWYRQSLGQGLEFLIYFQGNSAPDKSGLPSDRFSAERTGGSVSTLTIQRTQQEDSAVYLCASSYLTGGSPLHFGNGTRLTVT.

V usage is TRBV10-3 and J usage is TRBJ1-4, with a tentative D call TRBD1 (5 bases). Trimming removed 3 bases at V and 8 bases at J, with 7 bases between. Germline V gene data show CDR1 as ENHRY and CDR2 as SYGVKD. This CDR3 is built from 12 residues. Here the CDR3 DNA reads TGTGCCATCAGTGAAGGGACCGAAAAACTGTTTTTT. Translated: CAISEGTEKLFF.

The rearrangement joins TRBV29-1 to TRBJ2-7; D not certain. Trimming pared 0 bases from V and 2 bases from J, leaving 23 bases between. Germline V gene data show CDR1 as SQVTM and CDR2 as ANQGSEA. The CDR3 totals 18 residues. CDR3 nucleotides: TGCAGCGTTGAAGATGTAGTCCTAAAAGATGGGATTACCTACGAGCAGTACTTC. As protein: CSVEDVVLKDGITYEQYF.

This clonotype was seen a handful of times. The chain is built from TRBV28 and TRBJ1-2; TRBD1 aligns across 10 bases. The CDR3 runs to 14 residues. The V and J ends lost 4 bases and 7 bases, in that order; junction bases with no gene match: 6. Looked up from germline, CDR1 is MDHEN and CDR2 is SYDVKM. This CDR3 is CASSYDRGLSGYTF. The CDR3 nucleotides read TGTGCCAGCAGTTACGACAGGGGGCTCTCTGGCTACACCTTC.

The rearrangement links TRBV6-1 to TRBJ1-5; D is unresolved. This CDR3 is 15 amino acids long. V was pared by 5 bases and J by 0 bases, with 11 bases between. CDR1 MNHNS and CDR2 SASEGT come from the germline V gene. The CDR3 region is CASSPQALSNQPQHF. As DNA, the CDR3 is TGTGCCAGCAGTCCCCAAGCCCTTAGCAATCAGCCCCAGCATTTT.

This clonotype was seen more than once but under ten times. The V gene is TRBV5-5, the J gene TRBJ1-5, with D unresolved. V shed 0 bases and J shed 0 bases, with 7 bases lying between them. The CDR3 sequence is 15 residues long. CDR1 and CDR2 (germline): SGHKS, YYEKEE (reference sequence). The CDR3 region is CASSLGSYSNQPQHF. Written as DNA, the CDR3 is TGTGCCAGCAGCTTGGGGAGTTATAGCAATCAGCCCCAGCATTTT.